This T cell receptor (beta chain) was sequenced during a study of cytotoxic CD8 clonotypes in ibrutinib-treated CLL. The CDR3 totals 15 residues. V lost 1 base, J lost 7 bases, and 9 bases stayed unmatched. CDR1 SGHAT and CDR2 FQNNGV come from the germline V gene. Deep sequencing aimed at 1 in 200,000 to 1 in 1 million T cells' resolution. Profiling relied on immunoSEQ multiplex PCR, and the TCRdb table lists in-frame clones only, not all of them. The table has approximately 23,000 clones, about three quarters seen once. The rearrangement uses TRBV11-2 and TRBJ2-7; TRBD1 matches at 8 bases. The clonotype was recovered from a human donor with chronic lymphocytic leukemia. The source material was PBMCs, sampled before ibrutinib treatment. The CDR3 nucleotides are TGTGCCAGCAGCTTAGTAGGGCAGGGGGCTCGGGAGCAGTACTTC. The encoded protein is CASSLVGQGAREQYF.